A single sample gave rise to the 21 T cell receptor beta chains below, sequenced in a study of T cells in Graves' hyperthyroidism and ophthalmopathy. RNA transcripts provided the source from which TCR beta CDR3 regions were amplified. Carried out on the TCR CDR3, a first-round RT-PCR used the HTBI primer set. TCRdb reprocessed the multiplex PCR reads via MiXCR and lists one record per CDR3 protein. The sample comprises under 400,000 distinct CDR3 sequences, over 10% of which are singletons, and 9.2% rests with the top ten. The specimen sequenced was blood. The origin of the receptors is a woman aged 18-29 years with Graves' hyperthyroidism.

The chain carries TRBV20-1 and TRBJ1-6; D might be TRBD1 (5 bases). In germline, CDR1 is DFQATT, CDR2 SNEGSKA (reference sequence). CDR3 size: 18 residues. The V gene lost 0 bases and the J gene lost 3 bases, with 18 bases spanning the gap. CDR3 sequence (DNA): TGCAGTGCTAGAGAAGAACTGGGGGGGGGTGACTATAATTCACCCCTCCACTTT. Translating gives CSAREELGGGDYNSPLHF.

This clonotype was seen many times. V and J are TRBV28 and TRBJ2-5; 12 bases are shared with TRBD2. V shed 4 bases and J 5 bases; nucleotides not matched to a gene: 5. Germline-derived CDR1 and CDR2 are MDHEN and SYDVKM. This CDR3 has 15 amino acids. The chain's CDR3 is CASSSRLAGVETQYF. The CDR3 coding sequence is TGTGCCAGCAGTTCCCGACTAGCGGGAGTGGAGACCCAGTACTTC.

In its sample, this clonotype was seen a few times. The J gene is TRBJ2-2, the V gene TRBV5-1, with 9 bases aligning to TRBD1. V shed 5 bases, J shed 7 bases, and the junction held 9 bases outside the gene matches. CDR3 length equals 15 residues. Per germline, CDR1 SGHRS and CDR2 YFSETQ. The CDR3 is CASRSTGGRIGELFF. CDR3 coding DNA: TGCGCCAGCAGATCTACAGGGGGCCGTATCGGGGAGCTGTTTTTT.

This clonotype was recorded a few times. CDR3 protein: CSAQTGTSNYGYTF. DNA for the CDR3: TGCAGTGCCCAGACCGGGACAAGCAACTATGGCTACACCTTC. The V and J genes are TRBV20-1 and TRBJ1-2, with D maybe TRBD1 (6 bases). V lost 6 bases and J lost 2, with 16 bases in between. This CDR3 is 14 amino acids long. Germline V CDR1 and CDR2: DFQATT, SNEGSKA (reference sequence).

This clonotype was observed a handful of times. This chain joins TRBV24-1 and TRBJ2-1; D remains unclear. CDR3 length: 14 residues. Deletions cut 3 bases from V and 9 bases from J, with 14 bases between. The V gene's germline CDR1 is KGHDR and CDR2 SFDVKD. CDR3 sequence: CATSDPGMGPEQFF. The CDR3 DNA reads TGTGCCACCAGTGATCCGGGCATGGGTCCTGAGCAGTTCTTC.

This clonotype showed up just a few times. The chain couples TRBV5-8 to TRBJ2-1; the D gene is possibly TRBD2 (5 bases). CDR3 size: 17 residues. Trimming stripped 0 bases from V and 3 bases from J, with 16 bases between. Looked up from germline, CDR1 is SGHTS and CDR2 is YDEGEE. CDR3 sequence: CASSLGELAPLYNEQFF. The CDR3 nucleotides are TGTGCCAGCAGCTTGGGCGAGCTAGCTCCCCTCTACAATGAGCAGTTCTTC.

This clonotype was seen a few times. V is TRBV6-5 and J is TRBJ1-1, with unresolved D. Per germline, CDR1 MNHEY and CDR2 SVGAGI. The germline V and J ends were trimmed by 0 bases and 8 bases, with 10 bases remaining between them. This CDR3 has 13 amino acids. CDR3: CASSYSLGGEAFF. CDR3 bases: TGTGCCAGCAGTTACTCGCTTGGAGGGGAAGCTTTCTTT.

A few counts support this clonotype. The CDR3 end shows no conserved phenylalanine or tryptophan, and so a read error is likely. The DNA is omitted, as the CDR3 cannot be located on it reliably, and the CDR3 follows TCRdb's listing. V is TRBV30 and J is TRBJ1-2; no DNA check was done on the table's D call, TRBD1. The CDR3 is 11 residues long, counting both termini. From germline, CDR1 is GTSNPN and CDR2 SVGIG (reference sequence). CDR3 sequence: CAWSGGYGYTL.

This chain connects TRBV7-2 to TRBJ2-3, with 12 bases fitting TRBD2. This CDR3 has 21 residues. Per the germline V gene, CDR1 is SGHTA and CDR2 is FQGNSA. V lost 5 bases and J lost 5; bases outside the gene matches: 23. CDR3 sequence reads: CASSRDQKDRSSGGARDTQYF. CDR3 nucleotide sequence: TGTGCCAGCAGCCGGGACCAGAAGGACAGATCTAGCGGGGGGGCGCGAGATACGCAGTATTTT.

This clonotype was found many times. The V gene is TRBV6-1, the J gene TRBJ2-2; 14 bases agree with TRBD2. V lost 7 bases to trimming and J lost 3 bases; unmatched junction nucleotides: 7. Per germline, CDR1 MNHNS and CDR2 SASEGT. The CDR3 has 17 amino acids. In nucleotides, the CDR3 is TGTGCCAGCACCCGACTAGCGGGGGGGCGGGACACCGGGGAGCTGTTTTTT. Its translation is CASTRLAGGRDTGELFF.

In this sample, this clonotype turned up many times. The chain joins TRBV2 to TRBJ1-3, with a possible D match to TRBD1 (6 bases). Trimming took 8 bases from V and 13 from J, leaving 30 bases between them. This CDR3 is built from 16 residues. The germline gives CDR1 SNHLY, CDR2 FYNNEI. CDR3 bases: TGTGCCAGCGTTATACCGGAAGGGTCTCTGGAAACAGGGATATATTTT. This encodes CASVIPEGSLETGIYF.

Here the CDR3 reads CASSLGHAGGSYEQYF. The CDR3 DNA reads TGTGCCAGCAGCTTAGGTCACGCGGGGGGGTCCTACGAGCAGTACTTC. The rearrangement joins TRBV7-8 to TRBJ2-7; TRBD2 agrees at 9 bases. There are 16 residues in the CDR3. The V gene's germline CDR1 is SGHVS and CDR2 FQNEAQ. After removal of 1 base from V and 1 base from J, the junction contained 5 bases not matched to a gene. The entire variable domain, with the rest obtained from reference TRBV7-8 and TRBJ2-7, is as follows: GAGVSQSPRYKVAKRGQDVALRCDPISGHVSLFWYQQALGQGPEFLTYFQNEAQLDKSGLPSDRFFAERPEGSVSTLKIQRTQQEDSAVYLCASSLGHAGGSYEQYFGPGTRLTVT.

At least ten counts were recorded for this clonotype. One end of the junction is discordant with germline, which a read error may explain. The chain uses TRBV4-3 and TRBJ1-1, with D possibly TRBD1 on 5 matching bases. The CDR3 has 14 amino acids. Germline V gene sequence: CDR1 LGHNA, CDR2 YSLEER. The CDR3 here is CASSQDRGRTEAFF. As DNA, the CDR3 is TGTGCCAGCAGCCAAGACCGGGGGAGAACTGAAGCTTTCTTT.

This clonotype appeared many times. The chain carries TRBV28 and TRBJ2-1; D is uncertain. The CDR3 has 12 amino acids. Trimming took off 3 bases at V and 9 bases at J, with 9 bases between the two ends. Germline assignment: CDR1 MDHEN and CDR2 SYDVKM. The CDR3 nucleotides read TGTGCCAGCAGTTTTGAATCTCTTGAGCAGTTCTTC. It is translated as CASSFESLEQFF.

This clonotype was seen many times. The chain recombines TRBV6-1 with TRBJ2-7; D not resolved. V shed 6 bases and J shed 2 bases, with 14 bases lying between them. The CDR3 has 14 amino acids. Germline values: CDR1 MNHNS, CDR2 SASEGT. Written as DNA, the CDR3 is TGTGCCAGCAGCCCGGATCGTATCCCCTACGAGCAGTACTTC. It yields the protein CASSPDRIPYEQYF.

This clonotype came up a few times. The chain's CDR3 is CASSYPDQPQHF. As DNA, the CDR3 is TGTGCCAGCAGTTATCCGGATCAGCCCCAGCATTTT. The gene calls are TRBV28 and TRBJ1-5; D call uncertain. Per germline, CDR1 MDHEN and CDR2 SYDVKM. The CDR3 has 12 residues. Deletions cut 4 bases from V and 5 bases from J, with 6 bases between.

In its sample, this clonotype was seen many times. J is TRBJ1-1 and V is TRBV14; D uncertain. The CDR3 contains 12 residues. Germline V gene sequence: CDR1 SGHDN, CDR2 FVKESK. Between the trimmed V and J ends, which lost 3 bases and 7 bases, there was a span of 9 bases. This chain's CDR3 is CASSHRTLEAFF. The CDR3 region has the DNA TGTGCCAGCAGCCACCGGACCCTTGAAGCTTTCTTT.

The rearrangement links TRBV28 to TRBJ1-3; unclear D gene. Trimming removed 2 bases at V and 0 bases at J, with 8 bases between. The length of the CDR3 is 15 residues. In germline, CDR1 is MDHEN, CDR2 SYDVKM. Here the CDR3 DNA reads TGTGCCAGCAGTTTAACGGCTAACTCTGGAAACACCATATATTTT. The encoded protein is CASSLTANSGNTIYF.

This clonotype showed up many times. V and J are TRBV28 and TRBJ2-7; 8 bases align to TRBD2. Germline V CDR1 and CDR2: MDHEN, SYDVKM. V lost 6 bases, J lost 4 bases, and 11 bases stayed unmatched. This CDR3 is 15 amino acids long. This CDR3 reads CASSVASGRRYEQYF. The CDR3, as DNA: TGTGCCAGCAGCGTGGCTAGCGGGCGAAGGTACGAGCAGTACTTC.

This clonotype was counted at least ten times. V gene TRBV12-3 or TRBV12-4 combines with J gene TRBJ1-2, with unresolved D. V shed 4 bases and J shed 4 bases, with 16 bases lying between them. The CDR3 is made up of 15 amino acids. The CDR3 loop is CASSSTQRPFYGYTF. The CDR3, as DNA: TGTGCCAGCAGTTCCACCCAGCGGCCATTCTATGGCTACACCTTC.

In this sample, this clonotype turned up many times. J is TRBJ2-7 and V is TRBV28; D may match TRBD1 or TRBD2 (5 bases each). CDR1 MDHEN and CDR2 SYDVKM come from the germline V gene. The CDR3 spans 16 residues. V was shortened by 6 bases and J by 0 bases, with 18 bases between the two germline ends. Here the CDR3 DNA reads TGTGCCAGCAGCCAAGGAGGCTCCAGGGCCTCCTACGAGCAGTACTTC. Translating gives CASSQGGSRASYEQYF.